These T cell receptor beta chains were read from a single sample in a study of shared clonotypes between healthy human individuals. TCRdb's copy holds only in-frame clones and misses some; the assay was immunoSEQ multiplex PCR. The table lists some 2,100,000 clones, 85% to 95% of them singletons, with under 2% in the top ten. Source material: naive CD8+ T cells from PBMCs. These receptor sequences come from a man younger than 35 in good health. Some clones in this sample may be carry-over from other donors' samples. Each CDR3 is given with its conserved first and last residue. A D gene is named only where the DNA matches it firmly. The listing skips clone size in some rows; elsewhere it reads once, few, many or a size class.

-	TRBV11-2	TRBJ1-1	15	-	TGTGCCAGCAGCTTCATTCAGGGTCGCGACACTGAAGCTTTCTTT	CASSFIQGRDTEAFF
TRBD1	TRBV14	TRBJ2-1	14	-	TGTGCCAGCAGCCAGGCACAGGGGTGGAATGAGCAGTTCTTC	CASSQAQGWNEQFF
-	TRBV11-2	TRBJ2-5	14	-	TGTGCCAGCAGCCCGCTCTACGGCCAAGAGACCCAGTACTTC	CASSPLYGQETQYF
-	TRBV7-9	TRBJ1-1	14	-	TGTGCCAGCAGCTTAAGGGGGTCGGGCACTGAAGCTTTCTTT	CASSLRGSGTEAFF
-	TRBV7-9	TRBJ2-1	14	-	TGTGCCAGCAGCCTGGACGGGCTTCTTAATGAGCAGTTCTTC	CASSLDGLLNEQFF
-	TRBV5-5	TRBJ2-3	15	-	TGTGCCAGCAGCCCCGGGATTTCTAGCACAGATACGCAGTATTTT	CASSPGISSTDTQYF
-	TRBV6-1	TRBJ1-2	16	-	TGTGCCAGCAGTGGCCGGCAGGGAATAAGGAACTATGGCTACACCTTC	CASSGRQGIRNYGYTF
-	TRBV13	TRBJ1-1	15	-	TGTGCCAGCAGCGCTGAGGGAACTTGGAACACTGAAGCTTTCTTT	CASSAEGTWNTEAFF
-	TRBV9	TRBJ2-2	16	-	TGTGCCAGCAGCGTATTCAAGGGGGCGAACACCGGGGAGCTGTTTTTT	CASSVFKGANTGELFF
-	TRBV15	TRBJ1-5	15	-	TGTGCCACCAGCAGAGATGGGGGGGCTGGCCAGCCCCAGCATTTT	CATSRDGGAGQPQHF
-	TRBV14	TRBJ2-6	19	-	TGTGCCAGCAGCCCTCGAATGAAAAAAACAGGCTCTGGGGCCAACGTCCTGACTTTC	CASSPRMKKTGSGANVLTF
-	TRBV9	TRBJ1-2	14	-	TGTGCCAGCAGCGTGGCGGGGAAGGACTATGGCTACACCTTC	CASSVAGKDYGYTF
-	TRBV10-3	TRBJ1-4	14	-	TGTGCCATCAGTGTTGGTGGCAGACGGGAAAAACTGTTTTTT	CAISVGGRREKLFF
-	TRBV9	TRBJ1-2	11	few	TGTGCCAGCAGCGCTCTTAGCGGCTACACCTTC	CASSALSGYTF
TRBD2	TRBV9	TRBJ2-5	15	-	TGTGCCAGCAGCGTAAAGGCGGGAGGCTGGGAGACCCAGTACTTC	CASSVKAGGWETQYF
-	TRBV10-3	TRBJ2-3	14	once	TGTGCCATCAGAGGCGAGGCGGGCACAGATACGCAGTATTTT	CAIRGEAGTDTQYF
-	TRBV5-1	TRBJ2-2	20	-	TGCGCCAGCAGCTTGTTAAATTTGCGGAGGAGCGGGTGGAACACCGGGGAGCTGTTTTTT	CASSLLNLRRSGWNTGELFF